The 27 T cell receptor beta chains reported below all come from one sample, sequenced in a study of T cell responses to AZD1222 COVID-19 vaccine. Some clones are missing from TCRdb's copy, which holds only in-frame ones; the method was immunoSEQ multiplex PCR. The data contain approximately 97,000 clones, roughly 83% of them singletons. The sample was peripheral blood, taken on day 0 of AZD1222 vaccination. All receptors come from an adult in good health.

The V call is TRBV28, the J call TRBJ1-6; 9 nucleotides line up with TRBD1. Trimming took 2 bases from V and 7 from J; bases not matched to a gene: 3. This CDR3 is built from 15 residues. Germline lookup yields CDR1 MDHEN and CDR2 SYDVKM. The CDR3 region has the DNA TGTGCCAGCAGTTTAGGGGGGACAGGGAATTCACCCCTCCACTTT. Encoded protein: CASSLGGTGNSPLHF.

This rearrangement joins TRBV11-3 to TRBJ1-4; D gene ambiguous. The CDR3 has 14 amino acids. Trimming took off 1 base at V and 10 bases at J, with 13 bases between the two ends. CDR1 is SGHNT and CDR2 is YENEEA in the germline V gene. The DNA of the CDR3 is TGTGCCAGCAGCTTAGGCGGGTCGCGTGGAAAACTGTTTTTT. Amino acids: CASSLGGSRGKLFF. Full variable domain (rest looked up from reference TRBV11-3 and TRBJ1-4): EAGVVQSPRYKIIEKKQPVAFWCNPISGHNTLYWYLQNLGQGPELLIRYENEEAVDDSQLPKDRFSAERLKGVDSTLKIQPAELGDSAVYLCASSLGGSRGKLFFGSGTQLSVL.

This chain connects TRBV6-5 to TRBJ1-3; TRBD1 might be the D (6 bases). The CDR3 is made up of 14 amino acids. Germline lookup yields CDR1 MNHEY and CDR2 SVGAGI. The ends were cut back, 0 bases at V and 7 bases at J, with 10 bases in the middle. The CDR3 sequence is CASSYSTGVNTIYF. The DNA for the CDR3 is TGTGCCAGCAGTTACTCGACAGGAGTTAACACCATATATTTT.

For the CDR3, the DNA is TGTGCCAGCAGTCTCCCTAGCGGGAGAGTAACTGGGGCCAACGTCCTGACTTTC. Its translation: CASSLPSGRVTGANVLTF. J is TRBJ2-6 and V is TRBV27, with 10 positions matching TRBD2. Germline CDR1 is MNHEY and CDR2 is SMNVEV (reference sequence). V gave up 5 bases and J gave up 2 bases; unmatched junction bases: 9. The CDR3 has 18 amino acids.

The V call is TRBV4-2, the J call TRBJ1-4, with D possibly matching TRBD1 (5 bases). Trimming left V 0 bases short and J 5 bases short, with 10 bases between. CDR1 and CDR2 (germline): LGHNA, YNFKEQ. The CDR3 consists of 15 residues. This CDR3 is CASSQDGGGNEKLFF. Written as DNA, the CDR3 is TGTGCCAGCAGCCAAGATGGGGGAGGAAATGAAAAACTGTTTTTT.

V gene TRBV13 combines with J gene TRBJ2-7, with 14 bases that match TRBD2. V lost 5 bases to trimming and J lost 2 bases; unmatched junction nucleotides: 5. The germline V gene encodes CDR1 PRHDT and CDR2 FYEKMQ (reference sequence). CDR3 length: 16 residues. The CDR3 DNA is TGTGCCAGCAGCGCCAGGACTAGCGGGGGGCCCTACGAGCAGTACGTC. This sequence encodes CASSARTSGGPYEQYV.

The CDR3 is CASSPGQSLSNQPQHF. The CDR3 DNA is TGTGCCAGCAGTCCCGGACAGAGCCTTAGCAATCAGCCCCAGCATTTT. The chain combines TRBV27 with TRBJ1-5; a possible D gene is TRBD1 (6 bases). The CDR3 is 16 residues long. V was pared by 5 bases and J by 0 bases, with 14 bases between. CDR1 is MNHEY and CDR2 is SMNVEV in the germline V gene (reference sequence).

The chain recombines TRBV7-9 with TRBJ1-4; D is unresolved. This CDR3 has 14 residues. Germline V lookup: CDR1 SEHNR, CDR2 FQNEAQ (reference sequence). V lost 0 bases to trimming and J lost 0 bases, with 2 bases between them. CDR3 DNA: TGTGCCAGCAGCTTAGCCACAACTAATGAAAAACTGTTTTTT. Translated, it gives CASSLATTNEKLFF.

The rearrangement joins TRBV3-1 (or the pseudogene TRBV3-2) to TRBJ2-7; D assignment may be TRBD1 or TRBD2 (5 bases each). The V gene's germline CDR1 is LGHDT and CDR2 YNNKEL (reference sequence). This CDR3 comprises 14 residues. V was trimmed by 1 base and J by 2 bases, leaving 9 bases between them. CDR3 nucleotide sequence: TGTGCCAGCAGCCAAGCTTCGGGGCCCTACGAGCAGTACGTC. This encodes CASSQASGPYEQYV.

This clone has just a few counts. CDR3 sequence (DNA): TGTGCCAGCAGCTTAACAGGACAGGTCGAGCAGTACGTC. This encodes CASSLTGQVEQYV. The chain carries TRBV11-3 and TRBJ2-7; 7 bases agree with TRBD1. Germline V CDR1 and CDR2: SGHNT, YENEEA. The CDR3 loop spans 13 amino acids. Losses at the gene ends were 2 bases for V and 6 bases for J; bases not matched to a gene: 4.

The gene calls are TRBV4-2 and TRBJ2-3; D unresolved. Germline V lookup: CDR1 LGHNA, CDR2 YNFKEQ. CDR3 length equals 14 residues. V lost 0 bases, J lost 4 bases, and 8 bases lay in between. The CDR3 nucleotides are TGTGCCAGCAGCCAAGATCAGCTCTCAGATACGCAGTATTTT. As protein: CASSQDQLSDTQYF.

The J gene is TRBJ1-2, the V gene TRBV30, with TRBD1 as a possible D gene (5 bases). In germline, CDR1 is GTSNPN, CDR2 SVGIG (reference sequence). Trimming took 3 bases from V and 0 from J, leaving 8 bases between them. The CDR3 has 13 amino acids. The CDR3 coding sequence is TGTGCCTGGAGAGGGACTTCTAACTATGGCTACACCTTC. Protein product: CAWRGTSNYGYTF.

CDR3 region: CASSLVTGGAGNTIYF. The CDR3 bases are TGTGCCAGCAGCTTGGTGACAGGTGGGGCAGGAAACACCATATATTTT. V gene TRBV7-2 combines with J gene TRBJ1-3; weak D call: TRBD1 (6 bases). Trimming pared 3 bases from V and 4 bases from J, leaving 16 bases between. The CDR3 loop spans 16 amino acids. Germline V lookup: CDR1 SGHTA, CDR2 FQGNSA.

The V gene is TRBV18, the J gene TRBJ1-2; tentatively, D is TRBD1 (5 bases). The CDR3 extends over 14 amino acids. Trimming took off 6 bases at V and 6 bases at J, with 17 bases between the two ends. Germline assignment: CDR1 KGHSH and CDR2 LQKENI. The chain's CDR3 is CASSPMAGTDGYTF. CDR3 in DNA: TGTGCCAGCTCCCCGATGGCGGGGACGGATGGCTACACCTTC.

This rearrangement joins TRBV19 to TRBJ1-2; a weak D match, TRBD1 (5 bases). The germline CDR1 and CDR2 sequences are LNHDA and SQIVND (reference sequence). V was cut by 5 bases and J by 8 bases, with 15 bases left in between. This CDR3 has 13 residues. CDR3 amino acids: CASSPSGRVGYTF. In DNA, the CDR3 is TGTGCCAGTAGTCCCTCCGGCAGGGTCGGCTACACCTTC.

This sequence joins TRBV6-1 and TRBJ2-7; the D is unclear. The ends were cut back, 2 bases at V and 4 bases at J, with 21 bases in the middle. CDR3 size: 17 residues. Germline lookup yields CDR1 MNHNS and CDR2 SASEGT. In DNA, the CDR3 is TGTGCCAGCAGTGAATTGACCGGTGGGCTCCGCCGATACGAGCAGTACTTC. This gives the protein CASSELTGGLRRYEQYF.

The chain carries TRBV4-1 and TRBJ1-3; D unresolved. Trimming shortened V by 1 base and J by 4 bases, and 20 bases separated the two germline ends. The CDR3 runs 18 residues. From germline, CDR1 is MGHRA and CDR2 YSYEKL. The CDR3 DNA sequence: TGCGCCAGCAGCCAAGTGCCGGGTTACAGTTCTGTAGGAAACACCATATATTTT. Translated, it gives CASSQVPGYSSVGNTIYF.

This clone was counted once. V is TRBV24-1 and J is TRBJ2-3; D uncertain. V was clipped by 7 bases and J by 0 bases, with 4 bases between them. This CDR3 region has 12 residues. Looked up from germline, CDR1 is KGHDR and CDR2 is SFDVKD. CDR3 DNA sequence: TGTGCCACCAGAGCTAGCACAGATACGCAGTATTTT. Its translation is CATRASTDTQYF.

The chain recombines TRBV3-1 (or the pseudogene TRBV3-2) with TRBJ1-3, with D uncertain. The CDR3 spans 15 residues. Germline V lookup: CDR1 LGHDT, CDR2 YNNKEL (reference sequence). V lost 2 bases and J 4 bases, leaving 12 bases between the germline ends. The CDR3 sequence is CASSQPAMKGNTIYF. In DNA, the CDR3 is TGTGCCAGCAGCCAACCCGCCATGAAGGGAAACACCATATATTTT.

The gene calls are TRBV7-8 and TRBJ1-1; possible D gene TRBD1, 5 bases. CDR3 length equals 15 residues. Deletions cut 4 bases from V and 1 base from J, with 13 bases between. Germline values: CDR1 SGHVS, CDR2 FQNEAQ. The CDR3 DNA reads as TGTGCCAGCAGCTCCGGACGGACACCGAACACTGAAGCTTTCTTT. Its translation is CASSSGRTPNTEAFF.

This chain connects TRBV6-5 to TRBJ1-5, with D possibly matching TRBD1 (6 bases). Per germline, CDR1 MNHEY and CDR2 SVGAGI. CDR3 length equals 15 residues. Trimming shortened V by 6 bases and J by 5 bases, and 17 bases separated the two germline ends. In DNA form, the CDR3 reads TGTGCCAGCAGCAGAGGACAGCGGAGGGATCAGCCCCAGCATTTT. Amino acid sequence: CASSRGQRRDQPQHF.

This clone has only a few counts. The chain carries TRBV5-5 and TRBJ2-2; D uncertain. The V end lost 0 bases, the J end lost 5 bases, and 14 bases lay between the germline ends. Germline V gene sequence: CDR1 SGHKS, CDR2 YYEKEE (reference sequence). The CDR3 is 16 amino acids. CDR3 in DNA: TGTGCCAGCAGCTTGGACGGAGTCTTGAGTACCGGGGAGCTGTTTTTT. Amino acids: CASSLDGVLSTGELFF.

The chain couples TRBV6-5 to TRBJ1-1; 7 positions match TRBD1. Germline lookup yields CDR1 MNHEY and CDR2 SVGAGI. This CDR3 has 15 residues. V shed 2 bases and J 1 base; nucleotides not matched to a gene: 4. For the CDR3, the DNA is TGTGCCAGCAGTTACCGGGGACAGACGAACACTGAAGCTTTCTTT. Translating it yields CASSYRGQTNTEAFF.

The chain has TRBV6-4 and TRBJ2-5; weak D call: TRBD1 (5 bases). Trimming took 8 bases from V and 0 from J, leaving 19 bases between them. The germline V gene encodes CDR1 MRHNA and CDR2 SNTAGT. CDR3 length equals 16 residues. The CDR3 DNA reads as TGTGCCAGCGTACGAGTTGGGGCGATCAACCAAGAGACCCAGTACTTC. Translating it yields CASVRVGAINQETQYF.

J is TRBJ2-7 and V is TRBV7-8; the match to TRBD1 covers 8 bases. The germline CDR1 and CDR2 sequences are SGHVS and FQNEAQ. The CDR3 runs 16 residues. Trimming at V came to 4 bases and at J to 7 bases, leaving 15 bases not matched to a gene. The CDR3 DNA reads TGTGCCAGCAGCTCACAAGGACAGGGCTCTAGGTTGGAGCAGTACTTC. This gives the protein CASSSQGQGSRLEQYF.

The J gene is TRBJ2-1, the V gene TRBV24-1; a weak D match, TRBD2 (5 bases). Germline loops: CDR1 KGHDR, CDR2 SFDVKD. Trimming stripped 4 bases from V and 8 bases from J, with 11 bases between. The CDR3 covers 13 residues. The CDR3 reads CATSDPGLYEQFF. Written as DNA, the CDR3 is TGTGCCACCAGTGACCCAGGACTCTATGAGCAGTTCTTC.

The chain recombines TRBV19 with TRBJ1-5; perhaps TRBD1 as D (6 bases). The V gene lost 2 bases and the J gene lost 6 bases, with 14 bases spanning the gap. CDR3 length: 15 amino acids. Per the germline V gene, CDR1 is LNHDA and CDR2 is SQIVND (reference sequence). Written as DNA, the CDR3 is TGTGCCAGTAGTATAACGGGGGGGGCAGGTCAGCCCCAGCATTTT. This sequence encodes CASSITGGAGQPQHF.